Below, 18 T cell receptor beta chains from the same sample are listed, as sequenced in a study of a mutant IDH1 vaccine in newly diagnosed glioma. No antigen is known for these receptors. Noted time point: week 23, last vaccination. Topical imiquimod was applied with each vaccine dose, which held 300 ug of mutant IDH1 20-mer peptide. Repertoires were generated with immunoSEQ multiplex PCR, while TCRdb's copy carries only in-frame clones and drops some. The table lists 25,000 to 30,000 clones, less than 90% of them singletons, with approximately 7.6% in the top ten. The specimen was PBMCs, collected from a glioma patient whose treatment included an IDH1 peptide vaccine. These receptors were obtained from a woman between 18 and 29 years old with glioma.

V gene TRBV18 combines with J gene TRBJ1-5; no reliable D call. The CDR3 runs 16 residues. The germline V and J ends were trimmed by 5 bases and 0 bases, with 14 bases remaining between them. Per germline, CDR1 KGHSH and CDR2 LQKENI. This chain's CDR3 is CASSTGILYSNQPQHF. DNA for the CDR3: TGTGCCAGCTCAACGGGGATCCTATATAGCAATCAGCCCCAGCATTTT.

This clone was recorded only once. The V call is TRBV28, the J call TRBJ1-2; 7 bases match TRBD1. After removal of 6 bases from V and 7 bases from J, the junction contained 8 bases not matched to a gene. Germline V lookup: CDR1 MDHEN, CDR2 SYDVKM. The CDR3 is made up of 13 amino acids. The CDR3 is CASRVTGPSGYTF. CDR3 nucleotide sequence: TGTGCCAGCAGGGTGACAGGGCCTTCTGGCTACACCTTC.

The table lists this clone with a count of one. J is TRBJ1-1 and V is TRBV4-3; the D is unclear. Germline lookup yields CDR1 LGHNA and CDR2 YSLEER. The V end lost 4 bases, the J end lost 1 base, and 7 bases lay between the germline ends. CDR3 size: 13 residues. In DNA form, the CDR3 reads TGCGCCAGCAGCCCCCGGACGAACACTGAAGCTTTCTTT. Protein sequence: CASSPRTNTEAFF.

This clone appeared once. This chain uses TRBV5-4 with TRBJ1-1, with TRBD1 identical over 9 bases. The ends lost 1 base at V and 4 bases at J; junction bases unmatched: 11. This CDR3 region has 17 residues. CDR1 is SGHNT and CDR2 is YYREEE in the germline V gene (reference sequence). CDR3 DNA sequence: TGTGCCAGCAGCTTGCGATTAACGGGACAGGGCTTCACTGAAGCTTTCTTT. As protein: CASSLRLTGQGFTEAFF.

V usage is TRBV9 and J usage is TRBJ2-7, with D unclear. With 4 bases removed from V and 4 bases from J, the gap between germline ends came to 15 bases. Germline-derived CDR1 and CDR2 are SGDLS and YYNGEE. CDR3 size: 14 residues. Here the CDR3 reads CASSRKDAWYEQYF. CDR3 coding DNA: TGTGCCAGCAGCCGTAAGGACGCCTGGTACGAGCAGTACTTC.

The gene calls are TRBV11-2 and TRBJ1-5; no definite D call. Trimming stripped 1 base from V and 3 bases from J, with 10 bases between. The CDR3 length is 15 residues. Germline values: CDR1 SGHAT, CDR2 FQNNGV. In DNA form, the CDR3 reads TGTGCCAGCAGCTTAGGGGAATATACCAATCAGCCCCAGCATTTT. This codes for CASSLGEYTNQPQHF.

The genes are TRBV5-1 and TRBJ2-1; D is possibly TRBD1 (5 bases). In germline, CDR1 is SGHRS, CDR2 YFSETQ. This CDR3 has 14 residues. Deletions cut 0 bases from V and 6 bases from J, with 10 bases between. The CDR3 DNA is TGCGCCAGCAGCTTGGTGGACACCTCCAATGAGCAGTTCTTC. Translation gives CASSLVDTSNEQFF.

This chain uses TRBV7-8 with TRBJ1-2; maybe TRBD1 (5 bases). CDR3 length: 13 amino acids. Germline lookup yields CDR1 SGHVS and CDR2 FQNEAQ. Trimming shortened V by 3 bases and J by 2 bases, and 7 bases separated the two germline ends. The CDR3 nucleotides read TGTGCCAGCAGCTTGACAGAGAACTATGGCTACACCTTC. Its protein product is CASSLTENYGYTF.

J is TRBJ1-2 and V is TRBV4-2; TRBD1 matches 11 bases. This CDR3 comprises 15 residues. V dropped 3 bases and J dropped 2; count of bases not matched to a gene: 2. The germline gives CDR1 LGHNA, CDR2 YNFKEQ. CDR3 sequence: CASSQDRGRNYGYTF. DNA for the CDR3: TGTGCCAGCAGCCAGGACAGGGGGCGCAACTATGGCTACACCTTC.

This chain connects TRBV6-1 to TRBJ1-2; D is unclear. The CDR3 runs 12 residues. V lost 10 bases to trimming and J lost 3 bases, with 12 bases between them. The V gene's germline CDR1 is MNHNS and CDR2 SASEGT. The CDR3 DNA sequence: TGTGCCATCCCGGGAACCTACTATGGCTACACCTTC. Translation gives CAIPGTYYGYTF.

This clone was detected once. Written as DNA, the CDR3 is TGCGCCAGCAGCTTAGGGACAGCGGTGGATCAGCCCCAGCATTTT. Translation: CASSLGTAVDQPQHF. This chain uses TRBV5-1 with TRBJ1-5; the match to TRBD1 covers 7 bases. Germline V gene data show CDR1 as SGHRS and CDR2 as YFSETQ. This CDR3 contains 15 residues. The V gene end was trimmed by 2 bases and the J gene end by 5 bases; junction bases not matched to a gene: 7.

This chain links TRBV7-9 with TRBJ1-5; perhaps TRBD1 as D (5 bases). Germline CDR1 SEHNR, CDR2 FQNEAQ (reference sequence). The CDR3 spans 17 residues. Trimming cost V 1 base and J 3 bases, with 16 bases left between them. The CDR3 bases are TGTGCCAGCAGCTTAGTAGTGACAACAGGTTACAATCAGCCCCAGCATTTT. Translating gives CASSLVVTTGYNQPQHF. The entire variable domain, with the rest obtained from reference TRBV7-9 and TRBJ1-5, is as follows: DTGVSQNPRHKITKRGQNVTFRCDPISEHNRLYWYRQTLGQGPEFLTYFQNEAQLEKSRLLSDRFSAERPKGSFSTLEIQRTEQGDSAMYLCASSLVVTTGYNQPQHFGDGTRLSIL.

The chain combines TRBV6-5 with TRBJ1-5; no definite D call. CDR1 and CDR2 from the germline V gene are MNHEY and SVGAGI. Trimming took off 7 bases at V and 0 bases at J, with 13 bases between the two ends. This CDR3 has 15 amino acids. The CDR3 bases are TGTGCCAGCACCACGACCCGATATAGCAATCAGCCCCAGCATTTT. Amino acid sequence: CASTTTRYSNQPQHF.

The V gene is TRBV5-1, the J gene TRBJ2-7; D is perhaps TRBD1 (5 bases). This CDR3 is built from 13 residues. The V end was cut by 3 bases, the J end by 6 bases, with 13 bases between. Germline CDR1 reads SGHRS; CDR2 reads YFSETQ. CDR3 residues: CASSSSRVGEQYF. For the CDR3, the DNA is TGCGCCAGCAGCTCCAGCAGGGTTGGCGAGCAGTACTTC.

This clone has more than one count but fewer than ten. The J gene is TRBJ1-1, the V gene TRBV7-9, with D uncertain. V dropped 0 bases and J dropped 1 base, with 9 bases sitting between them. CDR1 is SEHNR, CDR2 FQNEAQ, per germline (reference sequence). The CDR3 is 15 residues long. Here the CDR3 reads CASSLASSRNTEAFF. CDR3 coding DNA: TGTGCCAGCAGCTTAGCGAGTAGCAGGAACACTGAAGCTTTCTTT.

The chain joins TRBV11-3 to TRBJ1-5; D possibly corresponds to TRBD1 (5 bases). Trimming pared 5 bases from V and 1 base from J, leaving 24 bases between. From germline, CDR1 is SGHNT and CDR2 YENEEA. This CDR3 has 19 residues. CDR3 sequence: CASSPRLGDGVWSNQPQHF. CDR3 in DNA: TGTGCCAGCAGCCCGAGATTGGGGGACGGGGTGTGGAGCAATCAGCCCCAGCATTTT.

The J gene is TRBJ1-5, the V gene TRBV6-5, with TRBD1 matching 7 bases. V lost 8 bases, J lost 7 bases, and 8 bases stayed unmatched. Per germline, CDR1 MNHEY and CDR2 SVGAGI. There are 13 residues in the CDR3. For the CDR3, the DNA is TGTGCCAGCCGAGGGGGCTGGCGACAGCCCCAGCATTTT. This encodes CASRGGWRQPQHF.

This rearrangement joins TRBV7-2 to TRBJ1-5, with 10 nucleotides matching TRBD1. There are 15 residues in the CDR3. V lost 5 bases and J lost 4; bases outside the gene matches: 5. Germline lookup yields CDR1 SGHTA and CDR2 FQGNSA. The CDR3 here is CASSNRQGANQPQHF. The DNA of the CDR3 is TGTGCCAGCAGCAACCGACAGGGGGCGAATCAGCCCCAGCATTTT.